Presented here are 9 T cell receptor beta chains from one specimen sequenced in a study of human T cells and chemical hapten exposure. A single record per CDR3 protein comes from TCRdb applying MiXCR to the RACE reads. The sample lists tens of thousands of distinct CDR3 sequences; 8.5% to 10% were seen once. As for time point: patch test 2, 6 weeks after DPC sensitization. Treatment of the sample: therapeutic diphenylcyclopropenone sensitization with weekly scalp DPC. The input for sequencing was whole blood, taken in connection with sensitization to the hapten diphenylcyclopropenone (DPC). The receptors were gathered from a woman in her forties or fifties with alopecia areata. Some clones in this sample may be carry-over from other donors' samples.

At least ten counts were recorded for this clonotype. The CDR3 coding sequence is TGTGCCAGCAGCTTAGGCCGGACAGGGCCAAGAGGAGACCATCAGCCCCAGCATTTT. Protein product: CASSLGRTGPRGDHQPQHF. The chain has TRBV7-6 and TRBJ1-5, with 8 bases matching TRBD1. This CDR3 has 19 residues. The germline CDR1 and CDR2 sequences are SGHVS and FNYEAQ. Trimming removed 1 base from V and 5 bases from J; junction bases left unmatched: 16.

This clonotype was found many times. The chain uses TRBV7-2 and TRBJ1-1, with D possibly matching TRBD1 (6 bases). V was cut by 5 bases and J by 1 base, with 11 bases left in between. CDR3 length: 14 amino acids. The germline V gene has CDR1 SGHTA and CDR2 FQGNSA. The chain's CDR3 is CASSPGQSNTEAFF. The CDR3 DNA reads as TGTGCCAGCAGCCCCGGACAGTCGAACACTGAAGCTTTCTTT.

This clonotype was counted a few times. The V gene is TRBV20-1, the J gene TRBJ2-5; unclear D gene. The V gene lost 0 bases and the J gene lost 7 bases, with 15 bases spanning the gap. Per germline, CDR1 DFQATT and CDR2 SNEGSKA (reference sequence). CDR3 size: 14 residues. The CDR3 is CSARDPGIAWTQYF. For the CDR3, the DNA is TGCAGTGCTAGAGACCCCGGCATCGCTTGGACCCAGTACTTC.

As regards this clonotype: This may be a read error, as it is one base from a much larger clone. The rearrangement uses TRBV6-6 and TRBJ1-1; no definite D call. Germline lookup yields CDR1 MNHNY and CDR2 SVGAGI (reference sequence). CDR3 length: 11 residues. The V end lost 7 bases, the J end lost 1 base, and 4 bases lay between the germline ends. CDR3 residues: CASTSNTEAFF. DNA of the CDR3: TGTGCCAGCACCTCGAACACTGAAGCTTTCTTT.

The sample holds many counts of this clonotype. The rearrangement uses TRBV25-1 and TRBJ1-2; D is unclear. V gave up 7 bases and J gave up 5 bases, with 14 bases separating them. The germline V gene has CDR1 MGHDK and CDR2 SYGVNS. This CDR3 comprises 13 residues. The CDR3 nucleotides read TGTGCCAGCACGCACACAGCTTGGTATGGCTACACCTTC. Amino acid sequence: CASTHTAWYGYTF.

This clonotype was observed many times. The J gene is TRBJ2-4, the V gene TRBV20-1, with D perhaps TRBD2 (5 bases). The CDR3 runs to 15 residues. Germline V gives CDR1 DFQATT, CDR2 SNEGSKA (reference sequence). V gave up 0 bases and J gave up 1 base, with 10 bases separating them. The CDR3 nucleotides are TGCAGTGCTAGAGATTCCGGGAAGGCCAAAAACATTCAGTACTTC. This codes for CSARDSGKAKNIQYF.

This clonotype was seen many times. J is TRBJ2-3 and V is TRBV28; 7 bases are a match to TRBD1. Losses at the gene ends were 3 bases for V and 2 bases for J; bases not matched to a gene: 8. CDR3 length: 16 amino acids. CDR1 is MDHEN, CDR2 SYDVKM, per germline. The CDR3 nucleotides are TGTGCCAGCAGTTTCCCCTCGACAGGGATCACAGATACGCAGTATTTT. Translating gives CASSFPSTGITDTQYF.

This clonotype was counted at least ten times. The V call is TRBV5-1, the J call TRBJ1-1; D unclear. The CDR3 contains 13 residues. The germline CDR1 and CDR2 sequences are SGHRS and YFSETQ. Trimming pared 4 bases from V and 5 bases from J, leaving 12 bases between. CDR3 region: CASSPVGWTEAFF. DNA of the CDR3: TGCGCCAGCAGCCCCGTTGGTTGGACTGAAGCTTTCTTT.

V usage is TRBV2 and J usage is TRBJ2-3; D not resolved. CDR1 SNHLY and CDR2 FYNNEI come from the germline V gene. Trimming stripped 7 bases from V and 6 bases from J, with 8 bases between. This CDR3 is 11 amino acids long. CDR3 DNA: TGTGCCAGCACGTTTGGGGATACGCAGTATTTT. Amino acids: CASTFGDTQYF.